The 19 T cell receptor beta chains presented below share a single source sample, sequenced in a study of beta chain features in type 1 diabetes. cDNA synthesis used the whole RNA isolate, giving expressed TCRB sequences. This table comes from immunoSEQ multiplex PCR, and its TCRdb copy is limited to in-frame clones, with some not included. Seen here are around 320,000 clones, 12% to 15% observed once, and the top ten hold over 5%. Sequencing was performed on central memory CD4+ T cells from blood. These receptors all come from a man aged 30-40 years in good health.

This sequence joins TRBV10-3 and TRBJ1-5; the D gene is possibly TRBD1 (6 bases). The germline gives CDR1 ENHRY, CDR2 SYGVKD. Trimming removed 6 bases from V and 2 bases from J, with 14 bases in between. The CDR3 loop spans 15 amino acids. The CDR3 DNA follows: TGTGCCATCAGCCCCTCAGGGGTCGGCAATCAGCCCCAGCATTTT. Encoded protein: CAISPSGVGNQPQHF.

This clone was counted between two and nine times. The gene calls are TRBV18 and TRBJ2-5; D may correspond to TRBD1 or TRBD2 (6 bases each). V shed 3 bases and J shed 3 bases, with 20 bases lying between them. Germline V gene data show CDR1 as KGHSH and CDR2 as LQKENI. The CDR3 is made up of 17 amino acids. CDR3 in amino acids: CASSPLDNRRDKETQYF. CDR3 nucleotide sequence: TGTGCCAGCTCACCCCTCGATAATCGGCGGGACAAAGAGACCCAGTACTTC.

This chain connects TRBV7-9 to TRBJ1-1; TRBD1 is a possible D gene (5 bases). The CDR3 has 15 residues. V lost 5 bases to trimming and J lost 2 bases, with 15 bases between them. Looked up from germline, CDR1 is SEHNR and CDR2 is FQNEAQ (reference sequence). The CDR3 DNA sequence: TGTGCCAGCAGCCACAGGACTTTCATAAACACTGAAGCTTTCTTT. Translating gives CASSHRTFINTEAFF.

This clone appeared a few times. The chain employs TRBV7-6 and TRBJ2-7, with 7 positions matching TRBD2. After removal of 3 bases from V and 3 bases from J, the junction contained 8 bases not matched to a gene. This CDR3 is built from 15 residues. Germline loops: CDR1 SGHVS, CDR2 FNYEAQ. The CDR3 is CASSLTGGRDYEQYF. In nucleotides, the CDR3 is TGTGCCAGCAGCTTGACGGGGGGTCGGGACTACGAGCAGTACTTC.

This clone was observed a handful of times. V and J are TRBV5-4 and TRBJ2-7; D not resolved. The CDR3 runs 13 residues. Germline assignment: CDR1 SGHNT and CDR2 YYREEE (reference sequence). V was shortened by 3 bases and J by 2 bases, with 9 bases between the two germline ends. The CDR3 DNA is TGTGCCAGCAGCTCTCGGGTCGCCTACGAGCAGTACTTC. This encodes CASSSRVAYEQYF.

The rearrangement uses TRBV7-6 and TRBJ1-4; no definite D call. Trimming shortened V by 2 bases and J by 8 bases, and 6 bases separated the two germline ends. CDR3 size: 12 residues. The germline V gene encodes CDR1 SGHVS and CDR2 FNYEAQ. Here the CDR3 DNA reads TGTGCCAGCAGCTTATGGAGGGAAAAACTGTTTTTT. This encodes CASSLWREKLFF.

The table lists this clone with a few counts. The genes are TRBV2 and TRBJ1-5; the D gene is possibly TRBD1 (5 bases). The germline gives CDR1 SNHLY, CDR2 FYNNEI. Trimming removed 7 bases at V and 6 bases at J, with 13 bases between. The CDR3 sequence is 13 residues long. The CDR3 DNA reads TGTGCCAGCAAGACAGCCCGCAGTCAGCCCCAGCATTTT. It codes for CASKTARSQPQHF. Using reference TRBV2 and TRBJ1-5 for the parts outside the CDR3, the full variable domain is EPEVTQTPSHQVTQMGQEVILRCVPISNHLYFYWYRQILGQKVEFLVSFYNNEISEKSEIFDDQFSVERPDGSNFTLKIRSTKLEDSAMYFCASKTARSQPQHFGDGTRLSIL.

The chain couples TRBV6-5 to TRBJ1-3, with D possibly being TRBD1 (5 bases). Trimming pared 4 bases from V and 2 bases from J, leaving 12 bases between. The CDR3 has 15 amino acids. Germline V lookup: CDR1 MNHEY, CDR2 SVGAGI. The CDR3 DNA is TGTGCCAGCAGTTCCGGATTAGGGGCTGGAAACACCATATATTTT. Amino acid sequence: CASSSGLGAGNTIYF.

This clone was picked up a small number of times. The genes are TRBV5-4 and TRBJ2-2; 10 bases fit TRBD1. The V gene end was trimmed by 3 bases and the J gene end by 5 bases; junction bases not matched to a gene: 4. Per the germline V gene, CDR1 is SGHNT and CDR2 is YYREEE (reference sequence). The CDR3 totals 15 residues. The CDR3 DNA reads TGTGCCAGCAGCTCCGGGACAGGGGTGACCGGGGAGCTGTTTTTT. It is translated as CASSSGTGVTGELFF.

This chain links TRBV9 with TRBJ2-5; D might be TRBD2 (6 bases). Looked up from germline, CDR1 is SGDLS and CDR2 is YYNGEE. Trimming removed 3 bases from V and 5 bases from J, with 20 bases in between. This CDR3 comprises 16 residues. In nucleotides, the CDR3 is TGTGCCAGCAGCGCGAGCATGGAGGGGAAGTGGGAGACCCAGTACTTC. Amino acids: CASSASMEGKWETQYF.

The J gene is TRBJ1-1, the V gene TRBV7-9; D remains ambiguous. Germline CDR1 is SEHNR and CDR2 is FQNEAQ (reference sequence). This CDR3 is built from 15 residues. V was trimmed by 1 base and J by 0 bases, leaving 9 bases between them. The DNA for the CDR3 is TGTGCCAGCAGCTTAGTGCGGCTCTTGAACACTGAAGCTTTCTTT. This encodes CASSLVRLLNTEAFF.

This clone has a handful of counts. The gene calls are TRBV18 and TRBJ2-2; no clear D. CDR3 size: 12 residues. Trimming shortened V by 5 bases and J by 0 bases, and 1 base separated the two germline ends. Germline CDR1 and CDR2: KGHSH and LQKENI. The CDR3 nucleotides read TGTGCCAGCTCATCGAACACCGGGGAGCTGTTTTTT. Translated, it gives CASSSNTGELFF.

The sample holds a few counts of this clone. The V call is TRBV30, the J call TRBJ2-2; D unclear. The CDR3 spans 13 residues. Trimming stripped 1 base from V and 8 bases from J, with 11 bases between. Germline V gives CDR1 GTSNPN, CDR2 SVGIG (reference sequence). CDR3 amino acids: CAWSARVTGELFF. The CDR3 DNA sequence: TGTGCCTGGAGTGCCCGGGTGACAGGGGAGCTGTTTTTT.

The rearrangement uses TRBV25-1 and TRBJ1-1; TRBD1 matches 9 bases. Germline V gene lookup returns CDR1 MGHDK and CDR2 SYGVNS. V shed 6 bases, J shed 3 bases, and the junction held 5 bases outside the gene matches. The CDR3 extends over 14 amino acids. The CDR3 nucleotides are TGTGCCAGCAGAAACAGGGGGCATGACACTGAAGCTTTCTTT. Translation: CASRNRGHDTEAFF. The full variable domain, its missing parts supplied by reference TRBV25-1 and TRBJ1-1, is EADIYQTPRYLVIGTGKKITLECSQTMGHDKMYWYQQDPGMELHLIHYSYGVNSTEKGDLSSESTVSRIRTEHFPLTLESARPSHTSQYLCASRNRGHDTEAFFGQGTRLTVV.

The chain couples TRBV27 to TRBJ1-2, with D perhaps TRBD1 (5 bases). The CDR3 extends over 15 amino acids. Per the germline V gene, CDR1 is MNHEY and CDR2 is SMNVEV (reference sequence). The V gene lost 3 bases and the J gene lost 2 bases, with 13 bases spanning the gap. The CDR3 DNA reads as TGTGCCAGCAGTTTCGCGGGACGTTTAAACTATGGCTACACCTTC. The encoded protein is CASSFAGRLNYGYTF.

This clone was observed a handful of times. The chain employs TRBV10-3 and TRBJ1-1; D uncertain. V was shortened by 0 bases and J by 1 base, with 12 bases between the two germline ends. Germline V CDR1 and CDR2: ENHRY, SYGVKD. The length of the CDR3 is 16 residues. The CDR3 sequence is CAISESTFAENTEAFF. CDR3 coding DNA: TGTGCCATCAGTGAGTCGACATTTGCGGAGAACACTGAAGCTTTCTTT.

In this sample, this clone turned up many times. The CDR3 coding sequence is TGTGCCAGCAGCGTAGACGCAGGCGGCTATGGCTACACCTTC. Translation: CASSVDAGGYGYTF. The chain couples TRBV9 to TRBJ1-2; no clear D gene. The CDR3 covers 14 residues. CDR1 SGDLS and CDR2 YYNGEE come from the germline V gene. The V and J ends lost 0 bases and 4 bases respectively, with 10 bases between them.

This clone showed up just a few times. This sample also contains other DNA sequences that code for the same CDR3. V and J are TRBV7-8 and TRBJ1-5, with unresolved D. The CDR3 runs to 13 residues. Germline V gene sequence: CDR1 SGHVS, CDR2 FQNEAQ. Trimming removed 1 base from V and 4 bases from J, with 5 bases in between. The CDR3 loop is CASSLDLNQPQHF. Written as DNA, the CDR3 is TGTGCCAGCAGCTTAGATTTGAATCAGCCCCAGCATTTT.

J is TRBJ2-1 and V is TRBV11-2, with D tentatively TRBD1 (5 bases). There are 15 residues in the CDR3. Germline V gives CDR1 SGHAT, CDR2 FQNNGV. V lost 3 bases and J 2 bases, leaving 11 bases between the germline ends. The CDR3 sequence is CASSLSQGTYNEQFF. In DNA form, the CDR3 reads TGTGCCAGCAGCTTGAGCCAGGGTACCTACAATGAGCAGTTCTTC.